A selection of T cell receptor beta chains follows, all from one sample in a study of T cells in tuberculosis. Data came from immunoSEQ multiplex PCR; TCRdb stores just in-frame clones and leaves some out. The sample holds some 49,000 clones, about 96% seen once. Sequenced material: PBMCs, taken at tuberculosis diagnosis. Receptor source: an adult with tuberculosis. The CDR3 runs from the conserved cysteine through the conserved F or W. The order of the fields is J gene, clone size, D gene, V gene, CDR3 protein, CDR3 DNA. A D gene is named only where the DNA matches it firmly. The size entry is marked missing in some rows and otherwise reads once, few, many or a size class.

TRBJ2-7,NA,NA,TRBV7-8,CASSPGLPKGLEQYF,TGTGCCAGCAGCCCGGGACTCCCGAAGGGTCTCGAGCAGTACTTC
TRBJ2-2,NA,TRBD1,TRBV29-1,CSVGGTGQTNTGELFF,TGCAGCGTTGGAGGGACAGGCCAAACGAACACCGGGGAGCTGTTTTTT
TRBJ1-5,once,NA,TRBV7-2,CASSWTVHSNQPQHF,TGTGCCAGCAGCTGGACAGTCCATAGCAATCAGCCCCAGCATTTT
TRBJ1-4,NA,NA,TRBV28,CASSPTGVVGFSQF,TGTGCCAGCAGCCCTACAGGAGTGGTCGGTTTTTCCCAGTTT
TRBJ2-2,few,TRBD1,TRBV2,CASIGDSSFTGELFF,TGTGCCAGCATCGGGGACAGTTCTTTTACCGGGGAGCTGTTTTTT
TRBJ1-2,NA,NA,TRBV5-1,CASSLGGDLRIQGYTF,TGCGCCAGCAGCTTAGGAGGCGATCTCAGAATTCAGGGCTACACCTTC
TRBJ2-7,NA,NA,TRBV28,CASRTGSISYEQYF,TGTGCCAGCAGAACAGGCTCGATCTCCTACGAGCAGTACTTC
TRBJ2-7,NA,NA,TRBV6-1,CASSIEGRYEQYF,TGTGCCAGCAGTATTGAGGGGAGGTACGAGCAGTACTTC
TRBJ2-7,NA,TRBD1,TRBV19,CASSLTTGYSYEQYF,TGTGCCAGTAGTCTAACGACAGGGTACTCCTACGAGCAGTACTTC
TRBJ2-3,NA,TRBD2,TRBV10-1,CASIVAGVGTDTQYF,TGCGCCAGCATCGTAGCGGGAGTAGGGACAGATACGCAGTATTTT
TRBJ2-1,NA,NA,TRBV29-1,CSGASDYNEQFF,TGCAGCGGAGCTAGCGACTACAATGAGCAGTTCTTC
TRBJ2-3,NA,NA,TRBV15,CATSRDIKDTQYF,TGTGCCACCAGCAGAGATATAAAAGATACGCAGTATTTT
TRBJ2-7,few,NA,TRBV25-1,CASRRGNEQYF,TGTGCCAGCCGCCGCGGTAACGAGCAGTACTTC
TRBJ2-1,NA,NA,TRBV5-1,CASSIGLINEQFF,TGCGCCAGCAGCATAGGACTAATTAATGAGCAGTTCTTC
TRBJ2-7,NA,TRBD1,TRBV18,CASSPPGQFWSQHGDYEQYF,TGTGCCAGCTCACCACCGGGACAGTTTTGGTCCCAACATGGAGACTACGAGCAGTACTTC
TRBJ2-6,NA,TRBD2,TRBV19,CASSLAGGPAGANVLTF,TGTGCCAGTTCACTAGCGGGAGGGCCGGCTGGGGCCAACGTCCTGACTTTC